This note documents a single T cell receptor (beta chain) sequence. Its target is unknown. The record originates from a study of CD4 T cells in relation to SARS-CoV-2 and coronaviruses. TCRdb keeps only in-frame clones here, not all; method: immunoSEQ multiplex PCR. The profile covers 41,000 or so clones, with over 70% appearing a single time and 1.2% taken by the ten largest. V was cut by 3 bases and J by 7 bases, with 16 bases left in between. The V gene's germline CDR1 is LNHDA and CDR2 SQIVND (reference sequence). The CDR3 contains 15 residues. The sequenced sample was naive CD4+ T cells from PBMCs, cultured in vitro. Indicated subset: naive CD4+ T cells isolated by negative enrichment. The sequence was obtained from an adult with COVID-19. This chain uses TRBV19 with TRBJ1-5; D uncertain. CDR3 DNA sequence: TGTGCCAGTAGTATGATAACGCAGCTAGGGCAGCCCCAGCATTTT. Amino acids: CASSMITQLGQPQHF.